This TCR beta chain was found in a study of hypomethylating agent response in myelodysplastic syndrome. On the study more broadly: Response meant complete response or hematologic improvement; all other patients were non-responders.

CDR1 and CDR2 from the germline V gene are SGHRS and YFSETQ. The CDR3 length is 15 residues. V was clipped by 0 bases and J by 2 bases, with 12 bases between them. Here immunoSEQ multiplex PCR was the method, and the copy in TCRdb shows in-frame clones only, minus some. The table records some 6,200 clones, more than 80% of them present only once. The specimen was bone marrow, collected before or after starting hypomethylating agent treatment for myelodysplastic syndrome (not recorded which). The chain joins TRBV5-1 to TRBJ2-7; no definite D call. This clonotype originated in a human donor with myelodysplastic syndrome. CDR3 sequence: CASSLESGSTYEQYF. CDR3 nucleotide sequence: TGCGCCAGCAGCTTGGAGTCGGGCAGCACCTACGAGCAGTACTTC.